This passage covers 25 T cell receptor beta chains from one sample sequenced in a study of blood T cell repertoires in COVID-19. This table comes from immunoSEQ multiplex PCR, and its TCRdb copy is limited to in-frame clones, with some not included. The sample carries a few hundred thousand clones, about 87% recorded once. Sequences were obtained from peripheral blood. These receptors originate from a woman aged 50 to 60 with COVID-19, enrolled during active disease.

This chain connects TRBV2 to TRBJ1-5; tentatively, D is TRBD1 (5 bases). Germline V CDR1 and CDR2: SNHLY, FYNNEI. The ends were cut back, 8 bases at V and 6 bases at J, with 20 bases in the middle. The length of the CDR3 is 15 residues. DNA of the CDR3: TGTGCCAGCCGGACCGGAAGGGGCGGGGGTCAGCCCCAGCATTTT. It yields the protein CASRTGRGGGQPQHF. The full variable domain, its missing parts supplied by reference TRBV2 and TRBJ1-5, is EPEVTQTPSHQVTQMGQEVILRCVPISNHLYFYWYRQILGQKVEFLVSFYNNEISEKSEIFDDQFSVERPDGSNFTLKIRSTKLEDSAMYFCASRTGRGGGQPQHFGDGTRLSIL.

The rearrangement uses TRBV24-1 and TRBJ2-1; TRBD1 aligns across 7 bases. J was trimmed by 7 bases and V by 7 bases; bases with no gene match: 12. The CDR3 is 15 residues long. Per the germline V gene, CDR1 is KGHDR and CDR2 is SFDVKD. CDR3 sequence reads: CATSGRGQAGNEQFF. For the CDR3, the DNA is TGTGCCACCAGCGGAAGAGGACAGGCTGGGAATGAGCAGTTCTTC.

V and J are TRBV9 and TRBJ1-1, with 10 nucleotides matching TRBD1. Germline lookup yields CDR1 SGDLS and CDR2 YYNGEE. The length of the CDR3 is 17 residues. The V segment lost 4 bases and the J segment 0 bases; nucleotides outside the gene matches: 9. The CDR3, as DNA: TGTGCCAGCAGCTCCCGACAGGGGGCCGTAATGAACACTGAAGCTTTCTTT. Residues: CASSSRQGAVMNTEAFF.

The gene calls are TRBV10-1 and TRBJ2-3; 15 nucleotides agree with TRBD2. The trim removed 6 bases at V and 3 bases at J, leaving 4 bases unmatched. This CDR3 has 16 amino acids. CDR1 is WNHNN and CDR2 is SYGVQD in the germline V gene (reference sequence). The DNA of the CDR3 is TGCGCCAGCAGCCCCGGGACTAGCGGGGGGACAGATACGCAGTATTTT. This codes for CASSPGTSGGTDTQYF.

The V gene is TRBV7-9, the J gene TRBJ2-5, with D perhaps TRBD1 (6 bases). Trimming took off 2 bases at V and 4 bases at J, with 11 bases between the two ends. The CDR3 is 14 residues long. Germline V gene data show CDR1 as SEHNR and CDR2 as FQNEAQ (reference sequence). The CDR3 loop reads CASSLQQGRETQYF. As DNA, the CDR3 is TGTGCCAGCAGCTTACAACAGGGACGAGAGACCCAGTACTTC.

The chain combines TRBV7-9 with TRBJ2-3; 11 bases are shared with TRBD1. Germline V gives CDR1 SEHNR, CDR2 FQNEAQ (reference sequence). The CDR3 is 15 amino acids. The V segment lost 3 bases and the J segment 5 bases; nucleotides outside the gene matches: 4. This chain's CDR3 is CASSFRTGGRDTQYF. CDR3 nucleotides: TGTGCCAGCAGCTTTCGGACAGGGGGCCGAGATACGCAGTATTTT.

V usage is TRBV10-2 and J usage is TRBJ2-1; no definite D call. The V and J ends lost 6 bases and 6 bases respectively, with 6 bases between them. The CDR3 is 11 residues long. In germline, CDR1 is WSHSY, CDR2 SAAADI. The CDR3 spells CASSARNEQFF. CDR3 DNA sequence: TGCGCCAGCAGCGCGCGCAATGAGCAGTTCTTC.

This sequence joins TRBV4-1 and TRBJ1-2; 11 nucleotides line up with TRBD1. CDR3 length: 15 amino acids. Looked up from germline, CDR1 is MGHRA and CDR2 is YSYEKL. V shed 6 bases and J 2 bases; nucleotides not matched to a gene: 5. The CDR3 here is CASRRDRGANYGYTF. The CDR3 region has the DNA TGCGCCAGCAGAAGGGACAGGGGGGCAAACTATGGCTACACCTTC.

A remark on this clone: Germline is not matched at one junction end, which may reflect a read error. V is TRBV19 and J is TRBJ1-1; 10 nucleotides agree with TRBD1. CDR3 length: 12 residues. Germline values: CDR1 LNHDA, CDR2 SQIVND (reference sequence). The CDR3 loop is CAGGGQGLPHSF. The CDR3 DNA sequence: TGTGCCGGGGGGGGACAGGGGCTGCCTCACTCGTTT.

The genes are TRBV6-1 and TRBJ2-3; 8 nucleotides match TRBD2. With 1 base clipped from V and 3 bases from J, the junction kept 6 bases outside the gene matches. The CDR3 consists of 16 residues. Germline CDR1 is MNHNS and CDR2 is SASEGT. This CDR3 is CASSEGGAGGTDTQYF. The CDR3 DNA is TGTGCCAGCAGTGAAGGTGGGGCGGGGGGAACAGATACGCAGTATTTT.

The V call is TRBV5-4, the J call TRBJ1-4; no firm D call. The CDR3 totals 15 residues. V was clipped by 1 base and J by 2 bases, with 9 bases between them. CDR1 and CDR2 (germline): SGHNT, YYREEE (reference sequence). The CDR3 loop is CASSLTSATNEKLFF. For the CDR3, the DNA is TGTGCCAGCAGCTTGACGTCCGCGACTAATGAAAAACTGTTTTTT.

This clone appeared a single time. Compared with germline, one end of the junction differs, possibly owing to a read error. The V gene is TRBV7-2, the J gene TRBJ2-7, with 8 bases matching TRBD2. The length of the CDR3 is 12 residues. Germline lookup yields CDR1 SGHTA and CDR2 FQGNSA. This CDR3 reads CASSPGGAVYDF. CDR3 bases: TGTGCCAGCAGCCCCGGGGGGGCAGTTTATGACTTC.

The chain uses TRBV30 and TRBJ2-7, with TRBD1 identical over 8 bases. From germline, CDR1 is GTSNPN and CDR2 SVGIG (reference sequence). After removal of 6 bases from V and 4 bases from J, the junction contained 8 bases not matched to a gene. The CDR3 runs to 13 residues. CDR3 residues: CACRTGPSYEQYF. CDR3 in DNA: TGTGCCTGTAGGACAGGGCCATCGTACGAGCAGTACTTC.

The V gene is TRBV4-1, the J gene TRBJ2-4, with 7 bases matching TRBD1. Germline V gives CDR1 MGHRA, CDR2 YSYEKL. The V segment lost 1 base and the J segment 4 bases; nucleotides outside the gene matches: 7. The CDR3 is 16 amino acids. The CDR3 sequence: CASSQGKGGTKNIQYF. CDR3 bases: TGCGCCAGCAGCCAAGGGAAAGGGGGCACAAAAAACATTCAGTACTTC.

CDR3 region: CASSPVATNYGYTF. The CDR3 DNA is TGTGCCAGCAGCCCGGTCGCCACTAACTATGGCTACACCTTC. This chain joins TRBV7-6 and TRBJ1-2, with no clear D. Trimming left V 5 bases short and J 0 bases short, with 10 bases between. The CDR3 loop spans 14 amino acids. Germline lookup yields CDR1 SGHVS and CDR2 FNYEAQ.

The chain has TRBV12-3 or TRBV12-4 and TRBJ2-7; D might be TRBD2 (5 bases). CDR3 length: 13 amino acids. V dropped 6 bases and J dropped 1 base, with 10 bases sitting between them. The CDR3 region has the DNA TGTGCCAGCAGCCCTAGCAGGTCCTACGAGCAGTACTTC. Amino acid sequence: CASSPSRSYEQYF.

This chain joins TRBV18 and TRBJ1-1; D is unresolved. The CDR3 runs to 12 residues. Trimming removed 3 bases at V and 6 bases at J, with 8 bases between. The germline V gene encodes CDR1 KGHSH and CDR2 LQKENI. The DNA of the CDR3 is TGTGCCAGCTCACCCGGGAGGCCTGAAGCTTTCTTT. As protein: CASSPGRPEAFF.

The chain is built from TRBV29-1 and TRBJ1-2; the D gene is possibly TRBD1 (6 bases). CDR3 length equals 12 residues. Deletions cut 6 bases from V and 7 bases from J, with 15 bases between. CDR1 and CDR2 from the germline V gene are SQVTM and ANQGSEA. The CDR3 DNA sequence: TGCAGCGTCCAAGAACAGGGTTTTGGCTACACCTTC. It yields the protein CSVQEQGFGYTF.

The V gene is TRBV7-3, the J gene TRBJ2-1; 8 bases are a match to TRBD2. Germline V gene lookup returns CDR1 SGHTA and CDR2 FQGTGA. The CDR3 consists of 16 residues. V was pared by 1 base and J by 8 bases, with 10 bases of the junction left unmatched. Here the CDR3 reads CASSLMAGGVRDEQFF. Here the CDR3 DNA reads TGTGCCAGCAGCTTAATGGCGGGGGGCGTTCGGGATGAGCAGTTCTTC.

The V and J genes are TRBV29-1 and TRBJ2-7; TRBD2 agrees at 7 bases. The CDR3 covers 13 residues. V was clipped by 4 bases and J by 0 bases; unmatched bases: 3. Germline V lookup: CDR1 SQVTM, CDR2 ANQGSEA. For the CDR3, the DNA is TGCAGCGTTGTCGGGGGGTCCTCCTACGAGCAGTACTTC. Its protein product is CSVVGGSSYEQYF.

The rearrangement uses TRBV6-1 and TRBJ2-7; 9 bases match TRBD1. J gave up 3 bases and V 4 bases, and 10 bases lay outside the gene matches. This CDR3 is 16 amino acids long. Germline CDR1 MNHNS, CDR2 SASEGT. The DNA for the CDR3 is TGTGCCAGCAGTGCCGGGACAGGGAAAGGAATCTACGAGCAGTACTTC. Translated: CASSAGTGKGIYEQYF.

The V and J genes are TRBV6-2 or TRBV6-3 and TRBJ1-3; D gene unclear. This CDR3 spans 13 amino acids. Trimming took off 5 bases at V and 0 bases at J, with 5 bases between the two ends. Germline-derived CDR1 and CDR2 are MNHEY and SVGEGT. The CDR3 here is CASSRGSGNTIYF. CDR3 coding DNA: TGTGCCAGCAGTCGCGGCTCTGGAAACACCATATATTTT.

V and J are TRBV7-9 and TRBJ2-1; D remains ambiguous. Germline CDR1 and CDR2: SEHNR and FQNEAQ (reference sequence). The V end lost 2 bases, the J end lost 5 bases, and 13 bases lay between the germline ends. The CDR3 covers 15 residues. As DNA, the CDR3 is TGTGCCAGCAGCTTACAACCCGGTCCACACAATGAGCAGTTCTTC. It translates to CASSLQPGPHNEQFF. Drawing the rest from reference TRBV7-9 and TRBJ2-1, the complete variable domain is DTGVSQNPRHKITKRGQNVTFRCDPISEHNRLYWYRQTLGQGPEFLTYFQNEAQLEKSRLLSDRFSAERPKGSFSTLEIQRTEQGDSAMYLCASSLQPGPHNEQFFGPGTRLTVL.

This clone was recorded once. The J gene is TRBJ1-3, the V gene TRBV11-2, with TRBD1 as a possible D gene (5 bases). Trimming shortened V by 4 bases and J by 4 bases, and 11 bases separated the two germline ends. Germline loops: CDR1 SGHAT, CDR2 FQNNGV. The CDR3 runs 14 residues. The CDR3 bases are TGTGCCAGCAGCTCCCGGACAAGAGGAAACACCATATATTTT. Its protein product is CASSSRTRGNTIYF.

The rearrangement joins TRBV7-2 to TRBJ2-2; 8 bases align to TRBD2. The germline V gene encodes CDR1 SGHTA and CDR2 FQGNSA. V gave up 5 bases and J gave up 5 bases; unmatched junction bases: 4. The CDR3 runs to 14 residues. CDR3 sequence: CASSVRGGTGELFF. In DNA form, the CDR3 reads TGTGCCAGCAGCGTCCGGGGGGGGACCGGGGAGCTGTTTTTT.